The entry below describes one T cell receptor (beta chain). This record belongs to a study of blood T cell repertoires in COVID-19. Assay: immunoSEQ multiplex PCR; the TCRdb copy retains only in-frame clones and omits some. The data contain hundreds of thousands of clones, about four fifths of them singletons. V lost 5 bases to trimming and J lost 1 base, with 15 bases between them. Germline CDR1 SGHTA, CDR2 FQGNSA. This CDR3 region has 16 residues. The TCR originated in a man older than 75 with acute or convalescent COVID-19. Input material: peripheral blood. The chain couples TRBV7-2 to TRBJ1-5; TRBD1 might be the D (5 bases). CDR3 in DNA: TGTGCCAGCAGCCCCCAGGGAGGGTCGAGCAATCAGCCCCAGCATTTT. This gives the protein CASSPQGGSSNQPQHF.